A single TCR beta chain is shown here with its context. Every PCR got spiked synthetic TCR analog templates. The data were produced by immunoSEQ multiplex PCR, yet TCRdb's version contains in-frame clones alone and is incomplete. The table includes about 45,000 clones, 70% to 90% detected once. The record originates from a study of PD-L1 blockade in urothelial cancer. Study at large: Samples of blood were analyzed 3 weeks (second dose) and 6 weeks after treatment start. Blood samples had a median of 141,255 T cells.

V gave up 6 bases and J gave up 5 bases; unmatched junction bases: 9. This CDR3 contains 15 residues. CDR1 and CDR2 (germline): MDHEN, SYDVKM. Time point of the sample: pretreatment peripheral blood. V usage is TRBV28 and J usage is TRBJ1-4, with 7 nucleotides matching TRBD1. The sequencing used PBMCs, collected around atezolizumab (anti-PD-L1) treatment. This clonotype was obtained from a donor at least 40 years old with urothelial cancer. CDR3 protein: CASRPDRAGNEKLFF. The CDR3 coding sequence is TGTGCCAGCAGACCCGACAGGGCGGGGAATGAAAAACTGTTTTTT.